The clone carrying this T cell receptor beta chain was seen ten or more times. No antigen is known for it. These data are taken from a study of T-cell memory formation after mild COVID-19. The overall study: TCR clusters showed largely donor specificity. Study-level results: The authors did not confirm SARS-CoV-2 specificity of second-wave clones peaking day 37.

TCRdb used MiXCR to reprocess the 5' RACE reads, holding one entry per CDR3 protein. The table includes 100,000 to 150,000 distinct CDR3 sequences, about 5.9% detected once. The V and J ends lost 5 bases and 1 base respectively, with 10 bases between them. Germline V gene lookup returns CDR1 SGHTA and CDR2 FQGNSA. CDR3 length equals 14 residues. J is TRBJ2-3 and V is TRBV7-2; no reliable D call. The TCR originated in an adult woman who had mild COVID-19 (a few samples of this study predate the infection). Cell type and time point are not known. The sequencing sample was made of PBMCs or a T cell subset sorted from them (not recorded which). This chain's CDR3 is CASSPRIGTDTQYF. In nucleotides, the CDR3 is TGTGCCAGCAGCCCTAGGATTGGCACAGATACGCAGTATTTT.